The clone carrying this TCR beta chain was seen a single time. Its antigen is still unknown. The data were taken from a study of T cell responses to AZD1222 COVID-19 vaccine. The study, taken as a whole, reports: Regions 160-218 and 743-854 held dominance among vaccine-associated CD4 TCRs, which spanned spike.

The protocol was immunoSEQ multiplex PCR, while the TCRdb copy is restricted to in-frame clones and leaves out a portion. This sample has under 95,000 clones; roughly 90% occur once, and the top ten carry around 7%. Trimming pared 1 base from V and 4 bases from J, leaving 9 bases between. The CDR3 is 14 amino acids. Germline loops: CDR1 SEHNR, CDR2 FQNEAQ (reference sequence). The sequence was obtained from an adult who received the AZD1222 COVID-19 vaccine. J is TRBJ2-3 and V is TRBV7-9; D gene uncertain. The material sequenced was peripheral blood, taken 28 days after the second AZD1222 dose. The chain's CDR3 is CASSLVGQSDTQYF. The CDR3 nucleotides read TGTGCCAGCAGCTTAGTGGGCCAATCAGATACGCAGTATTTT.